These T cell receptor beta chains were read from a single sample in a study of long-term antiretroviral therapy in people with HIV. Produced via immunoSEQ multiplex PCR; TCRdb's table is partial and in-frame only. The sample includes about 43,000 clones, around nine tenths of them seen just once. Sequenced material: unsorted PBMCs, taken 0.1 years before starting antiretroviral therapy. The receptors derive from a woman between 45 and 65 years old with HIV. Both conserved end residues are part of each CDR3. D genes are given only for firm matches. Some rows have no size entry. The others give once, few or many, or a class for an expanded clone.

v_gene	d_gene	j_gene	abundance	CDR3aa	CDR3nt
TRBV11-2	-	TRBJ2-2	-	CASRGTSFTGELFF	TGTGCCAGCAGAGGGACCTCGTTTACCGGGGAGCTGTTTTTT
TRBV7-2	TRBD2	TRBJ2-3	-	CASSLGGRGTRTDTQYF	TGTGCCAGCAGCTTAGGCGGGCGGGGGACCCGCACAGATACGCAGTATTTT
TRBV9	-	TRBJ2-3	-	CASSVATGPGTDTQYF	TGTGCCAGCAGCGTAGCGACGGGACCGGGCACAGATACGCAGTATTTT
TRBV7-2	-	TRBJ1-1	-	CASSLAQLNTEAFF	TGTGCCAGCAGCTTAGCGCAGCTGAACACTGAAGCTTTCTTT
TRBV19	-	TRBJ1-1	-	CASSQDWMNTEAFF	TGTGCCAGTAGTCAGGACTGGATGAACACTGAAGCTTTCTTT
TRBV5-1	TRBD1	TRBJ1-2	-	CASSLRDRGAYGYTF	TGCGCCAGCAGCTTGCGCGACAGGGGAGCCTATGGCTACACCTTC
TRBV18	-	TRBJ1-1	-	CASSPIQGDYTEAFF	TGTGCCAGCTCACCAATACAGGGAGACTACACTGAAGCTTTCTTT
TRBV6-5	-	TRBJ1-6	-	CASSPPNRVDSPLHF	TGTGCCAGCAGCCCCCCGAACAGGGTTGATTCACCCCTCCACTTT
TRBV4-1	TRBD1	TRBJ2-1	-	CASHPYRGSYNEQFF	TGCGCCAGCCACCCCTACAGGGGTTCCTACAATGAGCAGTTCTTC
TRBV4-3	TRBD1	TRBJ2-1	once	CASSQGGTGANEQFF	TGCGCCAGCAGCCAAGGCGGGACAGGGGCCAATGAGCAGTTCTTC
TRBV4-3	TRBD2	TRBJ2-2	-	CASSPHGGGRGNTGELFF	TGCGCCAGCAGCCCGCACGGGGGGGGAAGAGGGAACACCGGGGAGCTGTTTTTT
TRBV6-6	-	TRBJ2-5	-	CASSYVGQQETQYF	TGTGCCAGCAGTTACGTCGGACAGCAAGAGACCCAGTACTTC
TRBV29-1	TRBD1	TRBJ1-2	-	CSVVPTGGLYGYTF	TGCAGCGTTGTCCCGACAGGGGGCTTGTATGGCTACACCTTC
TRBV4-3	-	TRBJ2-3	-	CASSQNPGSDTQYF	TGCGCCAGCAGCCAGAACCCAGGCTCGGATACGCAGTATTTT
TRBV6-5	-	TRBJ2-6	-	CASSYEASGANVLTF	TGTGCCAGCAGTTACGAGGCCTCTGGGGCCAACGTCCTGACTTTC
TRBV7-9	-	TRBJ2-3	once	CASSIPLTGVGDTQYF	TGTGCCAGCAGCATACCCCTTACGGGGGTCGGGGATACGCAGTATTTT
TRBV30	TRBD1	TRBJ1-3	-	CAWQRPRGKISGNTIYF	TGTGCCTGGCAACGGCCCAGGGGGAAGATATCTGGAAACACCATATATTTT
TRBV5-1	TRBD2	TRBJ2-5	-	CASSLEGSGGAEETQYF	TGCGCCAGCAGCTTGGAAGGCAGCGGGGGGGCTGAAGAGACCCAGTACTTC
TRBV6-5	TRBD2	TRBJ2-7	-	CASRDAGGREQYF	TGTGCCAGCAGGGATGCGGGGGGCAGAGAGCAGTACTTC
TRBV5-4	TRBD1	TRBJ1-4	-	CASSGGGQGDEKLFF	TGTGCCAGCAGCGGGGGGGGACAGGGAGATGAAAAACTGTTTTTT
TRBV29-1	-	TRBJ2-2	-	CSVANTGELFF	TGCAGCGTAGCTAACACCGGGGAGCTGTTTTTT